This T cell receptor (beta chain) was sequenced for a study of beta chain features in type 1 diabetes. Whole-study findings and limits: Type 1 diabetes patients showed a moderate but significant shortening of TCRB CDR3s in all four CD4+ subsets.

Expressed TCRB transcripts got sequenced, as all isolated RNA was reverse transcribed. This table comes from immunoSEQ multiplex PCR, and its TCRdb copy is limited to in-frame clones, with some not included. The sample includes 600,000 to 650,000 clones, roughly a sixth of them seen just once. The germline V gene encodes CDR1 MGHDK and CDR2 SYGVNS. CDR3 length equals 17 residues. In regard to this clone: As yet, its antigen is unknown.

The V gene is TRBV25-1, the J gene TRBJ2-3; TRBD2 aligns across 14 bases. The origin of this receptor is a man younger than 30 in good health. Material for sequencing was naive CD4+ T cells from blood. CDR3 region: CVLTWTSGGTSTDTQYF. The CDR3 DNA is TGTGTCCTTACCTGGACTAGCGGGGGGACTAGCACAGATACGCAGTATTTT. Combining the CDR3 with reference TRBV25-1 and TRBJ2-3 gives the whole variable domain EADIYQTPRYLVIGTGKKITLECSQTMGHDKMYWYQQDPGMELHLIHYSYGVNSTEKGDLSSESTVSRIRTEHFPLTLESARPSHTSQYLCVLTWTSGGTSTDTQYFGPGTRLTVL.